This is a list of T cell receptor beta chains from one sample in a study of shared clonotypes between healthy human individuals. Generated by immunoSEQ multiplex PCR, the TCRdb table keeps only in-frame clones and is missing some. Of around 1.1 million clones detected, around 78% appear once; the ten largest clones hold roughly 0.65%. The specimen sequenced was memory CD4+ T cells from PBMCs. Receptors were obtained from a man younger than 30 in good health. Some clones in this sample may be carry-over from other donors' samples. The CDR3 runs from the conserved cysteine through the conserved F or W. Fields, in order: J gene, D gene, V gene, CDR3 length, clone size, CDR3 protein, CDR3 DNA. A D gene is named only where the DNA matches it firmly. A clone size is listed for some rows: how often the clone was seen (once, few, many), or a class if it is expanded.

J: TRBJ1-2
D: NA
V: TRBV2
length: 12
size: many
CDR3: CASSDRGYGYTF
DNA: TGTGCCAGCAGTGACAGGGGCTATGGCTACACCTTC

J: TRBJ1-6
D: NA
V: TRBV4-1
length: 14
size: NA
CDR3: CASSQDLVGSPLHF
DNA: TGCGCCAGCAGCCAAGATCTTGTTGGGTCACCCCTCCACTTT

J: TRBJ2-2
D: TRBD2
V: TRBV10-3
length: 15
size: once
CDR3: CAISEGREGTGELFF
DNA: TGTGCCATCAGTGAGGGAAGGGAGGGAACCGGGGAGCTGTTTTTT

J: TRBJ2-7
D: TRBD1
V: TRBV11-3
length: 14
size: once
CDR3: CASSLTTGAYEQYF
DNA: TGTGCCAGCAGCTTAACGACAGGGGCCTACGAGCAGTACTTC

J: TRBJ1-1
D: NA
V: TRBV6-6
length: 15
size: NA
CDR3: CASSYPPQHETEAFF
DNA: TGTGCCAGCAGTTACCCCCCACAACATGAGACAGAAGCTTTCTTT

J: TRBJ1-4
D: NA
V: TRBV28
length: 12
size: NA
CDR3: CASTQVDEKLFF
DNA: TGTGCCAGCACGCAGGTGGATGAAAAACTGTTTTTT

J: TRBJ1-5
D: NA
V: TRBV2
length: 14
size: NA
CDR3: CASSERMRGQPQHF
DNA: TGTGCCAGCAGTGAAAGAATGCGGGGACAGCCCCAGCATTTT

J: TRBJ1-1
D: NA
V: TRBV5-1
length: 15
size: many
CDR3: CASSLDSAGNTEAFF
DNA: TGCGCCAGCAGCTTGGATTCGGCGGGGAACACTGAAGCTTTCTTT

J: TRBJ2-2
D: NA
V: TRBV5-6
length: 11
size: NA
CDR3: CASSSTGELFF
DNA: TGTGCCAGCAGCTCCACCGGGGAGCTGTTTTTT

J: TRBJ2-1
D: TRBD2
V: TRBV27
length: 13
size: many
CDR3: CASQRERYNEQFF
DNA: TGTGCCTCCCAGCGGGAGCGGTACAATGAGCAGTTCTTC

J: TRBJ2-5
D: NA
V: TRBV5-4
length: 15
size: NA
CDR3: CASSLPGRLQETQYF
DNA: TGTGCCAGCAGCTTGCCCGGACGGTTACAAGAGACCCAGTACTTC

J: TRBJ2-5
D: NA
V: TRBV28
length: 12
size: NA
CDR3: CASSNSKETQYF
DNA: TGTGCCAGCAGCAACTCTAAAGAGACCCAGTACTTC

J: TRBJ1-2
D: NA
V: TRBV5-1
length: 14
size: NA
CDR3: CASSLDQGPYGYTF
DNA: TGCGCCAGCAGCTTGGATCAGGGGCCTTATGGCTACACCTTC

J: TRBJ2-1
D: TRBD2
V: TRBV5-1
length: 15
size: once
CDR3: CASSLSGLAYNEQFF
DNA: TGCGCCAGCAGCTTGTCGGGACTAGCTTACAATGAGCAGTTCTTC

J: TRBJ1-5
D: NA
V: TRBV30
length: 11
size: NA
CDR3: CAWSLGEPQHF
DNA: TGTGCCTGGAGTTTGGGGGAACCCCAGCATTTT

J: TRBJ2-7
D: TRBD1
V: TRBV18
length: 13
size: few
CDR3: CASSPDRVYEQYF
DNA: TGTGCCAGCTCTCCGGACAGGGTATACGAGCAGTACTTC

J: TRBJ2-1
D: NA
V: TRBV5-4
length: 13
size: NA
CDR3: CASSPGLGNEQFF
DNA: TGTGCCAGCAGCCCGGGCCTGGGGAATGAGCAGTTCTTC

J: TRBJ2-2
D: TRBD2
V: TRBV7-2
length: 17
size: NA
CDR3: CASSDRTSGRGIRELFF
DNA: TGTGCCAGCAGCGACCGGACTAGCGGGAGGGGAATCCGGGAGCTGTTTTTT

J: TRBJ2-2
D: TRBD1
V: TRBV28
length: 14
size: NA
CDR3: CASRDRGPHGELFF
DNA: TGTGCCAGCAGGGACAGGGGGCCACACGGGGAGCTGTTTTTT

J: TRBJ2-5
D: NA
V: TRBV5-1
length: 12
size: once
CDR3: CASSSTQETQYF
DNA: TGCGCCAGCAGCTCCACCCAAGAGACCCAGTACTTC

J: TRBJ2-3
D: NA
V: TRBV4-3
length: 17
size: NA
CDR3: CASSQEWLRGGADTQYF
DNA: TGCGCCAGCAGCCAAGAGTGGTTGCGCGGGGGCGCAGATACGCAGTATTTT

J: TRBJ2-7
D: NA
V: TRBV18
length: 16
size: NA
CDR3: CASSPQGDRQEVEQYF
DNA: TGTGCCAGCTCACCACAAGGAGACAGGCAAGAAGTGGAGCAGTACTTC

J: TRBJ2-7
D: TRBD2
V: TRBV30
length: 14
size: NA
CDR3: CAWKSGTLRDEQYF
DNA: TGTGCCTGGAAGAGCGGGACCCTCCGGGACGAGCAGTACTTC

J: TRBJ2-3
D: TRBD2
V: TRBV4-2
length: 17
size: NA
CDR3: CASSQDSWREGGDTQYF
DNA: TGTGCCAGCAGCCAAGATAGTTGGCGGGAGGGGGGGGATACGCAGTATTTT

J: TRBJ1-2
D: TRBD1
V: TRBV28
length: 12
size: NA
CDR3: CATDDRAGGYTF
DNA: TGTGCCACTGACGACAGGGCGGGAGGCTACACCTTC

J: TRBJ2-3
D: NA
V: TRBV25-1
length: 10
size: NA
CDR3: CASSAEGWYF
DNA: TGTGCCAGCAGCGCCGAGGGCTGGTATTTT

J: TRBJ2-7
D: TRBD2
V: TRBV9
length: 15
size: NA
CDR3: CASSFTGTSLYEQYF
DNA: TGTGCCAGCAGCTTCACCGGGACTAGCTTGTACGAGCAGTACTTC

J: TRBJ1-3
D: NA
V: TRBV5-1
length: 13
size: NA
CDR3: CASSLGPGNTIYF
DNA: TGCGCCAGCAGCTTGGGTCCCGGAAACACCATATATTTT

J: TRBJ2-1
D: TRBD1
V: TRBV30
length: 15
size: NA
CDR3: CAWSQGQGSYNEQFF
DNA: TGTGCCTGGAGTCAGGGACAGGGCTCCTACAATGAGCAGTTCTTC

J: TRBJ1-2
D: NA
V: TRBV29-1
length: 14
size: NA
CDR3: CSAHKGMTNYGYTF
DNA: TGCAGCGCCCATAAAGGGATGACTAACTATGGCTACACCTTC

J: TRBJ2-1
D: NA
V: TRBV11-2
length: 14
size: NA
CDR3: CASSSLRDYNEQFF
DNA: TGTGCCAGCAGCTCACTCCGGGACTACAATGAGCAGTTCTTC

J: TRBJ1-1
D: NA
V: TRBV6-6
length: 15
size: once
CDR3: CASSYSDTLNTEAFF
DNA: TGTGCCAGCAGTTACTCGGACACCCTGAACACTGAAGCTTTCTTT

J: TRBJ2-1
D: NA
V: TRBV6-6
length: 15
size: NA
CDR3: CASSYPPVGENEQFF
DNA: TGTGCCAGCAGTTACCCTCCGGTCGGGGAAAATGAGCAGTTCTTC

J: TRBJ2-7
D: NA
V: TRBV28
length: 14
size: once
CDR3: CAIRPAVRSYEQYF
DNA: TGTGCCATCCGCCCTGCGGTACGTTCCTACGAGCAGTACTTC

J: TRBJ1-1
D: NA
V: TRBV6-1
length: 15
size: NA
CDR3: CASSEYGGGNTEAFF
DNA: TGTGCCAGCAGTGAATACGGGGGAGGGAACACTGAAGCTTTCTTT

J: TRBJ2-2
D: NA
V: TRBV7-9
length: 16
size: NA
CDR3: CASGGQGLFNTGELFF
DNA: TGTGCCAGCGGAGGCCAGGGACTTTTTAACACCGGGGAGCTGTTTTTT